These T cell receptor beta chains were read from a single sample in a study of blood T cell repertoires in COVID-19. TCRdb's table, derived via immunoSEQ multiplex PCR, lists solely in-frame clones and lacks some. The sample shows fewer than 120,000 clones, more than 75% of them seen only once. The source material was peripheral blood. These receptor sequences come from a woman in her forties or fifties with acute or convalescent COVID-19. Both conserved end residues are part of each CDR3. Fields, in order: D gene, V gene, clone size, J gene, CDR3 protein, CDR3 DNA. The D gene is left open where the match is weak. Rows may omit the clone size; those that give it use once, few, many or a size class.

D: .
V: TRBV5-4
size: once
J: TRBJ1-3
CDR3: CASSLDGAAGNTIYF
DNA: TGTGCCAGCAGCTTGGATGGAGCGGCTGGAAACACCATATATTTT

D: .
V: TRBV24-1
size: .
J: TRBJ2-7
CDR3: CATSDWSEQYF
DNA: TGTGCCACCAGTGATTGGAGCGAGCAGTACTTC

D: TRBD2
V: TRBV19
size: .
J: TRBJ2-5
CDR3: CASSTGTSGRALETQYF
DNA: TGTGCCAGTAGTACCGGGACTAGCGGGAGGGCCCTGGAGACCCAGTACTTC

D: TRBD1
V: TRBV9
size: .
J: TRBJ2-2
CDR3: CASSWGQGSDTGELFF
DNA: TGTGCCAGCAGCTGGGGACAGGGGTCCGACACCGGGGAGCTGTTTTTT

D: TRBD2
V: TRBV24-1
size: .
J: TRBJ2-1
CDR3: CATSDPRKLAGEVDEQFF
DNA: TGTGCCACCAGTGACCCTAGAAAACTAGCGGGAGAGGTCGATGAGCAGTTCTTC

D: TRBD1
V: TRBV5-1
size: once
J: TRBJ1-6
CDR3: CASSSSIGTANNSPLHF
DNA: TGCGCCAGCAGCTCATCCATCGGGACAGCAAATAATTCACCCCTCCACTTT

D: .
V: TRBV29-1
size: .
J: TRBJ2-7
CDR3: CSVEDWSYEQYF
DNA: TGCAGCGTTGAAGATTGGAGCTACGAGCAGTACTTC

D: .
V: TRBV28
size: once
J: TRBJ2-7
CDR3: CASSFSTKTSEQYF
DNA: TGTGCCAGCAGTTTTTCAACTAAAACTAGCGAGCAGTACTTC

D: .
V: TRBV23-1
size: .
J: TRBJ1-5
CDR3: CASSQSTQNNQPQHF
DNA: TGCGCCAGCAGTCAATCCACACAGAACAATCAGCCCCAGCATTTT

D: TRBD1
V: TRBV5-4
size: .
J: TRBJ2-7
CDR3: CASSLDRGHSYEQYF
DNA: TGTGCCAGCAGCTTGGATAGGGGGCACTCCTACGAGCAGTACTTC

D: .
V: TRBV18
size: .
J: TRBJ1-5
CDR3: CASSRTWDQPQHF
DNA: TGTGCCAGCTCACGGACATGGGATCAGCCCCAGCATTTT

D: .
V: TRBV28
size: .
J: TRBJ2-3
CDR3: CASSSRSDLRTDTQYF
DNA: TGTGCCAGCAGTTCTCGGAGCGACCTGCGCACAGATACGCAGTATTTT

D: .
V: TRBV7-2
size: once
J: TRBJ2-7
CDR3: CASSPALKRRDPYEQYF
DNA: TGTGCCAGCAGTCCCGCTCTCAAGCGGAGAGACCCCTACGAGCAGTACTTC

D: .
V: TRBV28
size: .
J: TRBJ2-7
CDR3: CASSLNGGARNEQYF
DNA: TGTGCCAGCAGTTTAAACGGGGGAGCAAGGAACGAGCAGTACTTC

D: TRBD1
V: TRBV11-3
size: .
J: TRBJ2-2
CDR3: CASTGRTGNTGELFF
DNA: TGTGCCAGCACCGGGCGGACAGGCAACACCGGGGAGCTGTTTTTT

D: .
V: TRBV3-1/TRBV3-2
size: .
J: TRBJ1-2
CDR3: CASSQETQDSPQFDGYTF
DNA: TGTGCCAGCAGCCAAGAGACGCAGGACAGCCCGCAGTTCGATGGCTACACCTTC

D: .
V: TRBV13
size: .
J: TRBJ1-2
CDR3: CASSVRVGGYTF
DNA: TGTGCCAGCAGCGTCAGGGTAGGCGGCTACACCTTC

D: TRBD2
V: TRBV27
size: .
J: TRBJ2-2
CDR3: CASSSYIAGGPNTGELFF
DNA: TGTGCCAGCAGCTCCTACATAGCGGGAGGGCCAAACACCGGGGAGCTGTTTTTT

D: TRBD1
V: TRBV6-2/TRBV6-3
size: .
J: TRBJ1-2
CDR3: CASSIGTGTYGYTF
DNA: TGTGCCAGCAGTATCGGGACAGGGACGTATGGCTACACCTTC

D: TRBD2
V: TRBV7-9
size: once
J: TRBJ2-7
CDR3: CASGHTSGSDEQYF
DNA: TGTGCCAGCGGACATACTAGCGGGAGCGACGAGCAGTACTTC

D: .
V: TRBV15
size: .
J: TRBJ2-5
CDR3: CATSRGRVGGETQYF
DNA: TGTGCCACCAGCAGAGGGAGGGTGGGGGGAGAGACCCAGTACTTC

D: TRBD1
V: TRBV6-6
size: .
J: TRBJ1-2
CDR3: CASSYSKMGQGFGYTF
DNA: TGTGCCAGCAGTTACTCGAAGATGGGACAGGGTTTTGGCTACACCTTC

D: .
V: TRBV11-2
size: .
J: TRBJ1-2
CDR3: CASSPGLSCTF
DNA: TGTGCCAGCAGCCCGGGACTCTCTTGCACCTTC

D: .
V: TRBV10-2
size: once
J: TRBJ2-3
CDR3: CASSPRRSDTQYF
DNA: TGCGCCAGCAGCCCCCGCCGGTCAGATACGCAGTATTTT

D: TRBD2
V: TRBV18
size: .
J: TRBJ2-7
CDR3: CASSPKTSGAYEQYF
DNA: TGTGCCAGCTCACCCAAGACTAGCGGGGCCTACGAGCAGTACTTC

D: TRBD2
V: TRBV30
size: .
J: TRBJ2-2
CDR3: CAWNRVAGPGELFF
DNA: TGTGCCTGGAACAGGGTAGCGGGACCCGGGGAGCTGTTTTTT

D: TRBD2
V: TRBV18
size: .
J: TRBJ2-3
CDR3: CASSPKLAVADTQYF
DNA: TGTGCCAGCTCACCGAAACTAGCGGTGGCAGATACGCAGTATTTT

D: TRBD2
V: TRBV3-1/TRBV3-2
size: .
J: TRBJ2-7
CDR3: CASSHLSGRPDEQYF
DNA: TGTGCCAGCAGCCACCTGAGCGGGAGGCCCGACGAGCAGTACTTC

D: TRBD1
V: TRBV11-2
size: .
J: TRBJ2-6
CDR3: CASSPWGTGTYSGANVLTF
DNA: TGTGCCAGCAGTCCTTGGGGGACAGGGACATACTCTGGGGCCAACGTCCTGACTTTC

D: TRBD2
V: TRBV14
size: .
J: TRBJ2-1
CDR3: CASSLSAGGSSYNEQFF
DNA: TGTGCCAGCAGCTTATCAGCGGGAGGAAGCTCCTACAATGAGCAGTTCTTC

D: .
V: TRBV5-1
size: few
J: TRBJ1-2
CDR3: CASSLGDTNYGYTF
DNA: TGCGCCAGCAGCTTGGGGGACACTAACTATGGCTACACCTTC

D: TRBD1
V: TRBV9
size: .
J: TRBJ1-2
CDR3: CASRPGQNYGYTF
DNA: TGTGCCAGCAGACCGGGACAGAACTATGGCTACACCTTC

D: .
V: TRBV5-1
size: .
J: TRBJ1-1
CDR3: CASSSAGTEAFF
DNA: TGCGCCAGCAGCTCCGCAGGGACTGAAGCTTTCTTT

D: TRBD1
V: TRBV19
size: few
J: TRBJ1-4
CDR3: CASSIGGRDRGEKLFF
DNA: TGTGCCAGTAGTATAGGAGGCCGTGACAGGGGTGAAAAACTGTTTTTT

D: .
V: TRBV29-1
size: .
J: TRBJ1-6
CDR3: CSVAWDTNSPLHF
DNA: TGCAGCGTTGCTTGGGACACGAATTCACCCCTCCACTTT

D: .
V: TRBV3-1/TRBV3-2
size: .
J: TRBJ2-5
CDR3: CASMGLAQETQYF
DNA: TGTGCCAGCATGGGGCTGGCTCAAGAGACCCAGTACTTC

D: .
V: TRBV7-8
size: .
J: TRBJ2-2
CDR3: CASSGPGFTGELFF
DNA: TGTGCCAGCAGCGGCCCGGGATTCACCGGGGAGCTGTTTTTT

D: TRBD2
V: TRBV11-1
size: .
J: TRBJ2-7
CDR3: CASSARTSGSSEQYF
DNA: TGTGCCAGCAGCGCCCGGACTAGCGGGAGTAGCGAGCAGTACTTC

D: .
V: TRBV7-9
size: .
J: TRBJ2-5
CDR3: CASSFGGEAETQYF
DNA: TGTGCCAGCAGCTTCGGGGGAGAGGCGGAGACCCAGTACTTC

D: .
V: TRBV6-5
size: .
J: TRBJ1-2
CDR3: CASSSGGHGYTF
DNA: TGTGCCAGCAGTTCTGGGGGCCATGGCTACACCTTC

D: TRBD2
V: TRBV6-1
size: .
J: TRBJ2-2
CDR3: CASSENRGAGELFF
DNA: TGTGCCAGCAGTGAGAACCGGGGGGCCGGGGAGCTGTTTTTT

D: TRBD1
V: TRBV3-1/TRBV3-2
size: .
J: TRBJ1-4
CDR3: CASSLDRAGKEKLFF
DNA: TGTGCCAGCAGCCTGGACAGGGCTGGAAAGGAAAAACTGTTTTTT

D: TRBD2
V: TRBV3-1/TRBV3-2
size: .
J: TRBJ2-3
CDR3: CASSLAGAGTDTQYF
DNA: TGTGCCAGCTCCTTAGCGGGAGCGGGCACAGATACGCAGTATTTT

D: .
V: TRBV28
size: .
J: TRBJ1-3
CDR3: CASRTSGYGGNTIYF
DNA: TGTGCCAGCAGAACGTCAGGGTACGGTGGAAACACCATATATTTT

D: .
V: TRBV11-2
size: .
J: TRBJ2-2
CDR3: CASSLDPAGLTGELFF
DNA: TGTGCCAGCAGCTTAGATCCGGCGGGACTCACCGGGGAGCTGTTTTTT

D: TRBD1
V: TRBV5-1
size: .
J: TRBJ1-6
CDR3: CASSPRQGSGSPLHF
DNA: TGCGCCAGCAGCCCAAGACAGGGATCCGGTTCACCCCTCCACTTT

D: TRBD2
V: TRBV6-2/TRBV6-3
size: .
J: TRBJ2-5
CDR3: CASSYHTSGQETQYF
DNA: TGTGCCAGCAGTTACCACACTAGCGGACAAGAGACCCAGTACTTC

D: TRBD2
V: TRBV24-1
size: .
J: TRBJ2-5
CDR3: CATSDGLAGETQYF
DNA: TGTGCCACCAGTGATGGACTAGCCGGGGAGACCCAGTACTTC

D: .
V: TRBV24-1
size: .
J: TRBJ2-3
CDR3: CATSDDSQGTDTQYF
DNA: TGTGCCACCAGTGATGACAGCCAGGGCACAGATACGCAGTATTTT

D: TRBD1
V: TRBV7-2
size: .
J: TRBJ2-5
CDR3: CASSPDRGRGETQYF
DNA: TGTGCCAGCAGCCCGGACAGGGGGCGCGGGGAGACCCAGTACTTC

D: .
V: TRBV28
size: once
J: TRBJ1-1
CDR3: CASSSSPRTEAFF
DNA: TGTGCCAGCAGTTCCTCGCCCAGAACTGAAGCTTTCTTT

D: .
V: TRBV6-5
size: .
J: TRBJ1-1
CDR3: CASSYTGNGAEAFF
DNA: TGTGCCAGCAGTTATACGGGCAACGGGGCTGAAGCTTTCTTT

D: .
V: TRBV28
size: .
J: TRBJ2-2
CDR3: CASSSAQVGNTGELFF
DNA: TGTGCCAGCAGTTCAGCCCAGGTGGGGAACACCGGGGAGCTGTTTTTT

D: TRBD1
V: TRBV14
size: .
J: TRBJ1-2
CDR3: CASSQDRGTYGYTF
DNA: TGTGCCAGCAGCCAGGACAGGGGGACCTATGGCTACACCTTC

D: .
V: TRBV7-2
size: .
J: TRBJ1-2
CDR3: CASSLVIGSGNGYTF
DNA: TGTGCCAGCAGCTTAGTAATCGGGTCAGGGAATGGCTACACCTTC

D: .
V: TRBV5-1
size: .
J: TRBJ2-3
CDR3: CASSLQGTDTQYF
DNA: TGCGCCAGCAGCTTACAGGGCACAGATACGCAGTATTTT

D: TRBD2
V: TRBV27
size: .
J: TRBJ2-5
CDR3: CASSSLAGGETQYF
DNA: TGTGCCAGCAGTTCTCTAGCGGGGGGAGAGACCCAGTACTTC

D: TRBD1
V: TRBV24-1
size: .
J: TRBJ2-3
CDR3: CATSDRDRAMDTGTDTQYF
DNA: TGTGCCACCAGTGATCGGGACAGGGCCATGGATACAGGCACAGATACGCAGTATTTT

D: TRBD1
V: TRBV19
size: .
J: TRBJ1-1
CDR3: CASGTAMNTEAFF
DNA: TGTGCCAGTGGGACAGCAATGAACACTGAAGCTTTCTTT

D: .
V: TRBV29-1
size: .
J: TRBJ1-2
CDR3: CSVEGAGGPYGYTF
DNA: TGCAGCGTTGAGGGGGCGGGGGGCCCCTATGGCTACACCTTC